The 5 T cell receptor beta chains listed next were all sequenced from one sample in a study of T cell repertoires in cytomegalovirus infection. A single record per CDR3 protein comes from TCRdb applying MiXCR to the reads. The table shows fewer than 70,000 distinct CDR3 sequences, with more than 25% occurring only once. Their recognized antigens are unknown. The sample here was CD8+ T cells from cultured PBMCs, taken from culture after CMV antigen stimulation. These receptors were collected from a human donor in good health (CMV status not recorded). Some clones in this sample may be carry-over from other donors' samples.

V gene TRBV20-1 combines with J gene TRBJ2-3; D may correspond to TRBD1 or TRBD2 (5 bases each). The CDR3 spans 15 residues. Germline lookup yields CDR1 DFQATT and CDR2 SNEGSKA (reference sequence). The V gene lost 6 bases and the J gene lost 4 bases, with 20 bases spanning the gap. The CDR3: CSAPAVGDGADTQYF. For the CDR3, the DNA is TGCAGTGCCCCAGCGGTAGGGGATGGGGCAGATACGCAGTATTTT.

This clonotype came up many times. The chain recombines TRBV7-8 with TRBJ2-3; D unresolved. The V end lost 2 bases, the J end lost 5 bases, and 14 bases lay between the germline ends. CDR1 and CDR2 (germline): SGHVS, FQNEAQ. The CDR3 covers 15 residues. The CDR3 region is CASSLPLSGGDTQYF. The CDR3 region has the DNA TGTGCCAGCAGCTTACCCCTCTCTGGTGGAGATACGCAGTATTTT.

This clonotype was counted many times. The chain is built from TRBV28 and TRBJ2-7, with 7 bases matching TRBD1. CDR1 and CDR2 from the germline V gene are MDHEN and SYDVKM. J lost 3 bases, V lost 5 bases, and 13 bases had no gene match. The CDR3 contains 16 residues. The DNA for the CDR3 is TGTGCCAGCAGTCCGACTGGGCAGGGGGAAAGCTACGAGCAGTACTTC. It is translated as CASSPTGQGESYEQYF.

The chain employs TRBV11-1 and TRBJ2-7; TRBD2 agrees at 13 bases. V trimming: 1 base; J trimming: 4 bases; junction bases outside the gene matches: 7. Germline CDR1 and CDR2: SGHAT and FQDESV (reference sequence). The CDR3 covers 17 residues. In nucleotides, the CDR3 is TGTGCCAGCAGCTTAGAAGGACTAGCGGGGGCCCTGTACGAGCAGTACTTC. Protein sequence: CASSLEGLAGALYEQYF.

This clonotype was detected many times. The rearrangement links TRBV5-8 to TRBJ2-7, with TRBD1 matching 12 bases. This CDR3 spans 15 amino acids. V was pared by 3 bases and J by 5 bases, with 6 bases of the junction left unmatched. Germline V CDR1 and CDR2: SGHTS, YDEGEE. The CDR3 loop reads CASSYMGQGANEQYF. In DNA form, the CDR3 reads TGTGCCAGCAGCTATATGGGACAGGGGGCCAACGAGCAGTACTTC.